The T cell receptor (beta chain) under discussion was sequenced for a study of blood T cell repertoires in COVID-19. The wider study: Specimens from acute and convalescent COVID-19 originated in the United States, Italy and Spain. Sources were T cells, B-cell-depleted T cells, or PBMCs; the material itself was cDNA or gDNA.

The repertoire was sequenced with immunoSEQ multiplex PCR; TCRdb's copy has only in-frame clones and lacks some. The sample includes about 270,000 clones, approximately 89% of them seen just once. Donors in Cohort 3 who had recovered were those with two negative PCRs, healthcare professional clearance, or resolution of their symptoms. This CDR3 contains 16 residues. The J segment lost 1 base and the V segment lost 5 bases, leaving 10 bases of the junction unmatched. Per the germline V gene, CDR1 is SGHVS and CDR2 is FQNEAQ. The TCR sequence derives from a woman aged 55-70 years who had recovered from COVID-19. Material for sequencing was PBMCs or T cells enriched from blood (not recorded which). This sequence joins TRBV7-8 and TRBJ2-7; TRBD1 matches at 8 bases. Here the CDR3 DNA reads TGTGCCAGCAGCGTAGGGACAGGCCGACCTTCCTACGAGCAGTACTTC. Translating it yields CASSVGTGRPSYEQYF.